What follows are 5 T cell receptor beta chains derived from one specimen sequenced in a study of cytomegalovirus exposure and HLA in healthy donors. The study ran its PCR with 60 Vbeta and 13 Jbeta primers. The repertoire was sequenced with immunoSEQ multiplex PCR; TCRdb's copy has only in-frame clones and lacks some. The profile shows roughly 150,000 clones, around two thirds of them singletons. The sample taken for sequencing was PBMCs. These receptors originate from a man in his thirties or forties in good health and CMV-seropositive.

This clone was counted a single time. This sequence joins TRBV30 and TRBJ2-1; 7 bases are a match to TRBD2. The CDR3 covers 13 residues. The ends lost 4 bases at V and 4 bases at J; junction bases unmatched: 4. Germline V CDR1 and CDR2: GTSNPN, SVGIG (reference sequence). The chain's CDR3 is CAWTSGLYNEQFF. DNA for the CDR3: TGTGCCTGGACTAGCGGACTATACAATGAGCAGTTCTTC.

This clone appeared once. The rearrangement links TRBV7-3 to TRBJ2-1, with 9 bases matching TRBD2. Germline V lookup: CDR1 SGHTA, CDR2 FQGTGA. This CDR3 is 15 amino acids long. Trimming took 5 bases from V and 6 from J; bases not matched to a gene: 8. The CDR3 nucleotides read TGTGCCAGCAGCCCCGGCCAGCGGGAGGTCAATGAGCAGTTCTTC. Its translation is CASSPGQREVNEQFF.

This clone was counted a few times. The V and J genes are TRBV2 and TRBJ1-5; TRBD1 matches 9 bases. Per germline, CDR1 SNHLY and CDR2 FYNNEI. V lost 5 bases, J lost 6 bases, and 5 bases stayed unmatched. The CDR3 is made up of 14 amino acids. CDR3 in DNA: TGTGCCAGCAGTTACGGGACAGGGACTCAGCCCCAGCATTTT. It encodes CASSYGTGTQPQHF.

On this clone itself: Germline is not matched at one junction end, which may reflect a read error. The rearrangement joins TRBV7-9 to TRBJ2-1, with 11 bases that match TRBD2. Germline V CDR1 and CDR2: SEHNR, FQNEAQ (reference sequence). This CDR3 spans 15 amino acids. The DNA of the CDR3 is TGTTCCAGCAGCTTACCGGGACTAGCGGACAATGAGCAGTTCTTC. Protein sequence: CSSSLPGLADNEQFF.

The rearrangement uses TRBV5-1 and TRBJ2-7, with a possible D match to TRBD2 (6 bases). The CDR3 is 15 amino acids. Between the trimmed V and J ends, which lost 3 bases and 4 bases, there was a span of 17 bases. Germline CDR1 and CDR2: SGHRS and YFSETQ. CDR3 sequence: CASSSTVGSGYEQYF. For the CDR3, the DNA is TGCGCCAGCAGCTCGACGGTGGGTAGCGGATACGAGCAGTACTTC. Looking up the rest from reference TRBV5-1 and TRBJ2-7 gives the full variable domain: KAGVTQTPRYLIKTRGQQVTLSCSPISGHRSVSWYQQTPGQGLQFLFEYFSETQRNKGNFPGRFSGRQFSNSRSEMNVSTLELGDSALYLCASSSTVGSGYEQYFGPGTRLTVT.